The 17 T cell receptor beta chains below were found in one sample sequenced in a study of blood T cell repertoires in COVID-19. TCRdb's table, derived via immunoSEQ multiplex PCR, lists solely in-frame clones and lacks some. The sample lists about 160,000 clones, roughly 85% seen once, with 8% to 9% in the top ten. The sequenced material came from peripheral blood. Receptor source: a woman aged 55-70 years with COVID-19, enrolled during active disease.

The J gene is TRBJ2-3, the V gene TRBV7-6, with D possibly being TRBD1 (5 bases). This CDR3 is 16 amino acids long. Looked up from germline, CDR1 is SGHVS and CDR2 is FNYEAQ. V was pared by 3 bases and J by 0 bases, with 13 bases between. The CDR3 reads CASSLTVESSTDTQYF. CDR3 sequence (DNA): TGTGCCAGCAGCTTGACAGTTGAGTCTAGCACAGATACGCAGTATTTT.

The chain carries TRBV27 and TRBJ1-1; 7 bases map to TRBD1. The CDR3 extends over 12 amino acids. CDR1 and CDR2 from the germline V gene are MNHEY and SMNVEV (reference sequence). Trimming at V came to 5 bases and at J to 4 bases, leaving 1 base not matched to a gene. In DNA form, the CDR3 reads TGTGCCAGCAGTAACAGGGGCACTGAAGCTTTCTTT. Its translation: CASSNRGTEAFF.

V gene TRBV3-1 (or the pseudogene TRBV3-2) combines with J gene TRBJ2-3; 11 bases are a match to TRBD2. CDR3 length equals 17 residues. Germline CDR1 is LGHDT and CDR2 is YNNKEL (reference sequence). The trim removed 4 bases at V and 6 bases at J, leaving 12 bases unmatched. CDR3 coding DNA: TGTGCCAGCAGCCTACAGACTAGCGGGGTCTATCCGGATACGCAGTATTTT. Translation: CASSLQTSGVYPDTQYF.

A few counts support this clone. The genes are TRBV7-9 and TRBJ2-7; D is unresolved. This CDR3 contains 14 residues. The V end lost 5 bases, the J end lost 0 bases, and 11 bases lay between the germline ends. Germline loops: CDR1 SEHNR, CDR2 FQNEAQ (reference sequence). CDR3 loop: CASSQTQSSYEQYF. In DNA, the CDR3 is TGTGCCAGCAGCCAGACACAAAGCTCCTACGAGCAGTACTTC.

The rearrangement joins TRBV19 to TRBJ2-1, with TRBD1 matching 8 bases. Germline V CDR1 and CDR2: LNHDA, SQIVND (reference sequence). The CDR3 runs to 16 residues. Trimming took 1 base from V and 2 from J; bases not matched to a gene: 4. The CDR3 sequence is CASSIAQGVAYNEQFF. CDR3 DNA sequence: TGTGCCAGTAGTATAGCACAGGGGGTGGCCTACAATGAGCAGTTCTTC.

This sequence joins TRBV2 and TRBJ1-5; tentatively, D is TRBD1 (5 bases). Per germline, CDR1 SNHLY and CDR2 FYNNEI. This CDR3 has 15 amino acids. Trimming stripped 5 bases from V and 7 bases from J, with 18 bases between. The CDR3 DNA follows: TGTGCCAGCAGTCGTACAGGAGCCCCGGACCAGCCCCAGCATTTT. Translating gives CASSRTGAPDQPQHF.

The chain couples TRBV10-1 to TRBJ2-3; D is possibly TRBD2 (5 bases). The CDR3 is made up of 18 amino acids. V was cut by 0 bases and J by 2 bases, with 18 bases left in between. Germline values: CDR1 WNHNN, CDR2 SYGVQD (reference sequence). The CDR3 region is CASSESEMGVVHTDTQYF. DNA of the CDR3: TGCGCCAGCAGTGAGTCTGAAATGGGAGTGGTACACACAGATACGCAGTATTTT.

V is TRBV4-1 and J is TRBJ1-4; D unclear. Germline V gives CDR1 MGHRA, CDR2 YSYEKL. Trimming shortened V by 1 base and J by 0 bases, and 6 bases separated the two germline ends. The CDR3 has 15 amino acids. The CDR3 loop reads CASSQAGTTNEKLFF. CDR3 coding DNA: TGCGCCAGCAGCCAAGCGGGGACAACTAATGAAAAACTGTTTTTT.

The chain couples TRBV5-1 to TRBJ1-4, with D tentatively TRBD1 (5 bases). Germline lookup yields CDR1 SGHRS and CDR2 YFSETQ. This CDR3 is built from 14 residues. V lost 0 bases, J lost 7 bases, and 10 bases lay in between. The CDR3 DNA reads TGCGCCAGCAGCTTGGCAGGGCGCGGTGAAAAACTGTTTTTT. Amino acid sequence: CASSLAGRGEKLFF.

This chain uses TRBV7-9 with TRBJ2-7, with 8 nucleotides matching TRBD1. The CDR3 is 17 amino acids. J lost 2 bases, V lost 5 bases, and 14 bases had no gene match. Looked up from germline, CDR1 is SEHNR and CDR2 is FQNEAQ (reference sequence). The CDR3 reads CASSHPPGTGTTYEQYF. CDR3 nucleotide sequence: TGTGCCAGCAGCCATCCCCCCGGGACAGGCACTACCTACGAGCAGTACTTC.

This rearrangement joins TRBV2 to TRBJ2-3; TRBD1 agrees at 7 bases. The length of the CDR3 is 15 residues. V gave up 6 bases and J gave up 4 bases; unmatched junction bases: 10. Germline CDR1 SNHLY, CDR2 FYNNEI. DNA for the CDR3: TGTGCCAGCAGATTGCGACAGGGTCGGCCAGATACGCAGTATTTT. Amino acid sequence: CASRLRQGRPDTQYF.

This chain links TRBV14 with TRBJ1-1; a possible D gene is TRBD1 (6 bases). The germline gives CDR1 SGHDN, CDR2 FVKESK. The CDR3 is 16 amino acids. Trimming stripped 2 bases from V and 3 bases from J, with 16 bases between. Here the CDR3 reads CASSQRGGVGDTEAFF. For the CDR3, the DNA is TGTGCCAGCAGCCAAAGAGGGGGGGTAGGGGACACTGAAGCTTTCTTT. The variable domain in full, completed from reference TRBV14 and TRBJ1-1, reads EAGVTQFPSHSVIEKGQTVTLRCDPISGHDNLYWYRRVMGKEIKFLLHFVKESKQDESGMPNNRFLAERTGGTYSTLKVQPAELEDSGVYFCASSQRGGVGDTEAFFGQGTRLTVV.

V usage is TRBV6-1 and J usage is TRBJ1-1; D is unresolved. The CDR3 length is 16 residues. The V gene lost 1 base and the J gene lost 2 bases, with 14 bases spanning the gap. The germline V gene encodes CDR1 MNHNS and CDR2 SASEGT. As DNA, the CDR3 is TGTGCCAGCAGTGAAGGCCGGGTTTCCTTCAACACTGAAGCTTTCTTT. Protein sequence: CASSEGRVSFNTEAFF.

This rearrangement joins TRBV6-5 to TRBJ2-7, with TRBD2 matching over 11 bases. Germline V gene lookup returns CDR1 MNHEY and CDR2 SVGAGI. V lost 8 bases to trimming and J lost 4 bases; unmatched junction nucleotides: 4. The CDR3 contains 13 residues. This CDR3 reads CASLASGRYEQYF. CDR3 nucleotides: TGTGCCAGCCTGGCTAGCGGGAGGTACGAGCAGTACTTC.

This clone occurred once. This rearrangement joins TRBV29-1 to TRBJ1-1; D not certain. V lost 6 bases to trimming and J lost 2 bases, with 10 bases between them. The CDR3 has 12 residues. Germline-derived CDR1 and CDR2 are SQVTM and ANQGSEA. CDR3 protein: CSVRVVNTEAFF. In nucleotides, the CDR3 is TGCAGCGTCCGGGTGGTAAACACTGAAGCTTTCTTT.

The rearrangement joins TRBV27 to TRBJ2-1; 9 positions match TRBD2. The J segment lost 10 bases and the V segment lost 4 bases, leaving 8 bases of the junction unmatched. CDR1 and CDR2 (germline): MNHEY, SMNVEV (reference sequence). This CDR3 has 14 amino acids. The CDR3: CASSSDSGRREQFF. The CDR3 nucleotides are TGTGCCAGCAGTTCTGATAGCGGGAGAAGAGAGCAGTTCTTC.

V usage is TRBV14 and J usage is TRBJ1-1, with 8 nucleotides matching TRBD1. CDR1 and CDR2 (germline): SGHDN, FVKESK. This CDR3 contains 17 residues. Trimming cost V 5 bases and J 4 bases; bases outside gene matches: 15. CDR3 DNA sequence: TGTGCCAGCAGCGCCCGCTCTTACAGGGGGTTGGGCACTGAAGCTTTCTTT. Its protein is CASSARSYRGLGTEAFF.